This T cell receptor (beta chain) came from a study of T cell changes during pregnancy in multiple sclerosis. Method: immunoSEQ multiplex PCR; TCRdb's copy keeps in-frame clones and lacks some. The table records 85,000 to 100,000 clones, approximately 92% of them present only once. This clonotype originated in a female donor with multiple sclerosis, enrolled in a pregnancy study. The source material was peripheral blood, sampled after pregnancy.

In DNA, the CDR3 is TGTGCCAGCAGTTACACGGCCGAGGCCTCCCGAGATGGCTACACCTTC. Encoded protein: CASSYTAEASRDGYTF. This chain links TRBV6-5 with TRBJ1-2, with no clear D. Germline V gene data show CDR1 as MNHEY and CDR2 as SVGAGI. The length of the CDR3 is 16 residues. Deletions cut 2 bases from V and 6 bases from J, with 19 bases between.